The 5 T cell receptor beta chains presented below share a single source sample, sequenced in a study of Ad26.COV2.S vaccination and SARS-CoV-2 variants. Using immunoSEQ multiplex PCR, the repertoire was profiled, and TCRdb retains in-frame clones only, with some absent. The table records fewer than 800,000 clones, around 89% of them present only once. Treatment specified: about 20 received Ad26.COV2.S at low or high dose, single or two shots; 5 received placebo; per-sample allocation not given. Sampling occurred on day 63 after the first vaccine or placebo injection. This sample comprised peripheral blood, obtained in a trial of Ad26.COV2.S vaccine versus placebo. These receptors all come from a person aged 18-65 years who received the Ad26.COV2.S COVID-19 vaccine or a placebo.

Only a few counts were recorded for this clone. V is TRBV19 and J is TRBJ2-2; D is unresolved. This CDR3 has 12 amino acids. Per the germline V gene, CDR1 is LNHDA and CDR2 is SQIVND (reference sequence). V lost 4 bases to trimming and J lost 6 bases, with 6 bases between them. CDR3 amino acids: CASSNPPGELFF. The CDR3 coding sequence is TGTGCCAGTAGTAACCCCCCCGGGGAGCTGTTTTTT.

This clone showed up just once. The chain has TRBV4-1 and TRBJ1-6; D is perhaps TRBD1 (5 bases). The CDR3 spans 14 residues. The V and J ends lost 4 bases and 6 bases respectively, with 10 bases between them. Germline lookup yields CDR1 MGHRA and CDR2 YSYEKL. CDR3 region: CASSRDRANSPLHF. The CDR3 coding sequence is TGCGCCAGCAGCCGGGACCGCGCTAATTCACCCCTCCACTTT.

The rearrangement uses TRBV7-3 and TRBJ2-3; D unclear. The germline gives CDR1 SGHTA, CDR2 FQGTGA. CDR3 length: 15 residues. The V gene lost 0 bases and the J gene lost 0 bases, with 7 bases spanning the gap. CDR3 loop: CASSLTQFSTDTQYF. The DNA of the CDR3 is TGTGCCAGCAGCTTAACGCAGTTTAGCACAGATACGCAGTATTTT.

V is TRBV6-6 and J is TRBJ1-1; weak D call: TRBD1 (5 bases). CDR1 is MNHNY, CDR2 SVGAGI, per germline (reference sequence). The CDR3 has 12 amino acids. The V and J ends lost 11 bases and 1 base respectively, with 11 bases between them. The CDR3, as DNA: TGTGCCGGAGGAGGGGCGAACACTGAAGCTTTCTTT. It is translated as CAGGGANTEAFF.

The V call is TRBV7-2, the J call TRBJ1-5; D not certain. CDR1 and CDR2 from the germline V gene are SGHTA and FQGNSA. The CDR3 runs to 13 residues. Deletions cut 5 bases from V and 4 bases from J, with 9 bases between. Here the CDR3 DNA reads TGTGCCAGCAGCCGTAACCTAAATCAGCCCCAGCATTTT. This codes for CASSRNLNQPQHF. The full variable domain, rest sourced from reference TRBV7-2 and TRBJ1-5, is GAGVSQSPSNKVTEKGKDVELRCDPISGHTALYWYRQSLGQGLEFLIYFQGNSAPDKSGLPSDRFSAERTGGSVSTLTIQRTQQEDSAVYLCASSRNLNQPQHFGDGTRLSIL.